The present entry profiles one T cell receptor (beta chain) with its context. Its antigen is undetermined. The sort gate was single viable CD3+CD4+CD8-CD45RO+ cells for memory CD4+ T cells. This sample was included in a study of memory CD4+ T cells and cytomegalovirus serostatus. General study points: 67 of 164 known CMV-associated TCRbeta sequences appeared in CD4+ memory. The CMV-associated TCR signature appears largely within the CD4+ memory repertoire.

Sequenced by immunoSEQ multiplex PCR; TCRdb stores in-frame clones only, minus some. This table has 75,000 to 90,000 clones, 80% appearing once. This TCR was recovered from an adult in good health and CMV-seronegative. Specimen: memory CD4+ T cells from blood.

The DNA of the CDR3 is TGTGCCAGCTATGAGGAGGGGACAGGGGGAAAGAAACTGTTTTTT. It translates to CASYEEGTGGKKLFF. The J gene is TRBJ1-4, the V gene TRBV28, with 11 bases that match TRBD1. Losses at the gene ends were 8 bases for V and 11 bases for J; bases not matched to a gene: 13. CDR1 is MDHEN, CDR2 SYDVKM, per germline. This CDR3 is 15 amino acids long.